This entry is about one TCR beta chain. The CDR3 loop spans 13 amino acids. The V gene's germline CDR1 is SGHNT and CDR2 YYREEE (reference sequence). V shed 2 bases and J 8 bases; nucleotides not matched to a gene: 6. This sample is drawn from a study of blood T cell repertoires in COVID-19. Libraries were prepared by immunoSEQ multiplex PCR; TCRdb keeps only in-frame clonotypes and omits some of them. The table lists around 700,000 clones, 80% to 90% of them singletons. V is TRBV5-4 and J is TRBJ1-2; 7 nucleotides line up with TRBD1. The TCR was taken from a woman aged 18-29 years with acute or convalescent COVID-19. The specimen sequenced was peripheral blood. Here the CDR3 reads CASSLARTGGYTF. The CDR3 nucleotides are TGTGCCAGCAGCTTAGCCCGGACAGGCGGCTACACCTTC. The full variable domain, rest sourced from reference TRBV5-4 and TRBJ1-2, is ETGVTQSPTHLIKTRGQQVTLRCSSQSGHNTVSWYQQALGQGPQFIFQYYREEENGRGNFPPRFSGLQFPNYSSELNVNALELDDSALYLCASSLARTGGYTFGSGTRLTVV.